This T cell receptor (beta chain) was captured in a study of shared clonotypes between healthy human individuals. Clones were sequenced by immunoSEQ multiplex PCR, and TCRdb holds only the in-frame ones, with some missing. The data hold fewer than 500,000 clones, with around 79% observed a single time. Nashville, Tennessee was home to all donors, who were Caucasian adults. The length of the CDR3 is 11 residues. CDR1 and CDR2 from the germline V gene are MNHNS and SASEGT. V shed 4 bases and J shed 4 bases, with 4 bases lying between them. The source is a middle-aged woman in good health. Some clones in this sample may be carry-over from other donors' samples. Source material: PBMCs. The J gene is TRBJ2-5, the V gene TRBV6-1; D is unclear. DNA of the CDR3: TGTGCCAGCAGTGGAGTAGAGACCCAGTACTTC. It yields the protein CASSGVETQYF.